This entry lists 18 T cell receptor beta chains sequenced from one sample in a study of T-cell reconstitution after alpha-beta-depleted transplantation in children. It was with unique molecular identifiers that the TCRbeta library was prepared. MiXCR, applied by TCRdb to the PCR reads, yields one record per CDR3 protein. Of 250,000 to 300,000 distinct CDR3 sequences in the sample, about a tenth were seen once. The sample in question was PBMCs from the stem cell graft donor, obtained from the stem cell graft. Every receptor here comes from a human donor who donated a stem cell graft to a child with SCID.

V is TRBV10-3 and J is TRBJ1-1; D is undetermined. V dropped 7 bases and J dropped 5 bases, with 11 bases sitting between them. Germline CDR1 and CDR2: ENHRY and SYGVKD. CDR3 size: 12 residues. The CDR3 loop reads CAITSQDTEAFF. The CDR3 region has the DNA TGTGCCATCACCTCCCAGGATACTGAAGCTTTCTTT.

The rearrangement joins TRBV28 to TRBJ1-6; D not certain. This CDR3 region has 12 residues. Germline CDR1 MDHEN, CDR2 SYDVKM. Trimming took off 8 bases at V and 6 bases at J, with 8 bases between the two ends. DNA of the CDR3: TGTGCCAGCTCGGAAGTTAATTCACCCCTCCACTTT. Translation: CASSEVNSPLHF. Looking up the rest from reference TRBV28 and TRBJ1-6 gives the full variable domain: DVKVTQSSRYLVKRTGEKVFLECVQDMDHENMFWYRQDPGLGLRLIYFSYDVKMKEKGDIPEGYSVSREKKERFSLILESASTNQTSMYLCASSEVNSPLHFGNGTRLTVT.

There are a few counts of this clonotype. The genes are TRBV5-4 and TRBJ2-5; D is unclear. V lost 1 base, J lost 3 bases, and 13 bases lay in between. Germline CDR1 SGHNT, CDR2 YYREEE (reference sequence). This CDR3 is 15 amino acids long. CDR3 residues: CASSLFRRLEETQYF. The CDR3 DNA follows: TGTGCCAGCAGCTTGTTTCGTAGACTGGAAGAGACCCAGTACTTC.

This sequence joins TRBV6-1 and TRBJ2-7, with TRBD1 identical over 7 bases. This CDR3 is built from 13 residues. V shed 6 bases, J shed 2 bases, and the junction held 4 bases outside the gene matches. CDR1 MNHNS and CDR2 SASEGT come from the germline V gene. The CDR3 bases are TGTGCCAGCAGGACGACAGGGACCTACGAGCAGTACTTC. This translates into CASRTTGTYEQYF.

This clonotype has ten or more counts. V usage is TRBV6-1 and J usage is TRBJ2-5; 7 bases align to TRBD1. The CDR3 spans 14 residues. J lost 6 bases, V lost 6 bases, and 10 bases had no gene match. Germline V gene sequence: CDR1 MNHNS, CDR2 SASEGT. The CDR3 is CASSPRQGKKTQYF. The CDR3, as DNA: TGTGCCAGCAGCCCACGACAGGGCAAGAAGACCCAGTACTTC.

On this clonotype: At one boundary the junction diverges from the germline segment, which might be a read error. The gene calls are TRBV19 and TRBJ1-6, with 7 bases fitting TRBD1. The CDR3 totals 16 residues. Germline V lookup: CDR1 LNHDA, CDR2 SQIVND (reference sequence). The CDR3 protein is CTSKGQHQSGGSPLHF. The CDR3 DNA sequence: TGTACCAGTAAGGGACAGCACCAATCCGGGGGTTCACCCCTCCACTTT.

This clonotype was seen only a few times. This chain joins TRBV10-3 and TRBJ1-1, with a possible D match to TRBD1 (6 bases). The CDR3 totals 13 residues. CDR1 and CDR2 from the germline V gene are ENHRY and SYGVKD. V lost 5 bases and J lost 3, with 10 bases in between. Written as DNA, the CDR3 is TGTGCCATCAGTCTCACAGGGTACACTGAAGCTTTCTTT. Protein: CAISLTGYTEAFF.

This clonotype has just a few counts. V and J are TRBV12-3 or TRBV12-4 and TRBJ2-3; 7 bases align to TRBD2. V lost 5 bases and J lost 2; bases outside the gene matches: 7. This CDR3 comprises 15 residues. This CDR3 reads CASSQLARFTDTQYF. CDR3 bases: TGTGCCAGCAGTCAACTAGCGAGATTCACAGATACGCAGTATTTT.

V and J are TRBV12-3 or TRBV12-4 and TRBJ1-1; 10 bases match TRBD1. The CDR3 sequence is 16 residues long. V shed 4 bases and J 3 bases; nucleotides not matched to a gene: 8. CDR3 sequence (DNA): TGTGCCAGCAGTTCCCCAGGGACAGGGGCGTACACTGAAGCTTTCTTT. Encoded protein: CASSSPGTGAYTEAFF.

At least ten counts were recorded for this clonotype. The V and J genes are TRBV12-3 or TRBV12-4 and TRBJ2-1, with 13 positions matching TRBD2. The CDR3 totals 15 residues. V gave up 5 bases and J gave up 9 bases; unmatched junction bases: 7. The CDR3 DNA is TGTGCCAGCAGTATAACTAGCGGGGGGGCCATTGAGCAGTTCTTC. Amino acids: CASSITSGGAIEQFF.

The CDR3 is CSAPPSGVPDTQYF. In nucleotides, the CDR3 is TGCAGTGCGCCGCCTAGCGGGGTCCCAGATACGCAGTATTTT. The chain couples TRBV20-1 to TRBJ2-3; 9 bases are a match to TRBD2. Looked up from germline, CDR1 is DFQATT and CDR2 is SNEGSKA (reference sequence). Trimming removed 6 bases from V and 4 bases from J; junction bases left unmatched: 8. The CDR3 has 14 amino acids.

V is TRBV12-3 or TRBV12-4 and J is TRBJ1-2; the D is unclear. V was shortened by 4 bases and J by 5 bases, with 11 bases between the two germline ends. CDR3 size: 13 residues. The CDR3 nucleotides read TGTGCCAGCAGTTCAATCCCTATGTATGGCTACACCTTC. Translation: CASSSIPMYGYTF.

In DNA form, the CDR3 reads TGCAGTGCTAGAGATCACTCGGGGGGCTACGAGCAGTACTTC. Its translation is CSARDHSGGYEQYF. This chain links TRBV20-1 with TRBJ2-7; 7 bases are shared with TRBD2. V was pared by 0 bases and J by 3 bases, with 5 bases of the junction left unmatched. This CDR3 has 14 residues. Per germline, CDR1 DFQATT and CDR2 SNEGSKA (reference sequence).

The J gene is TRBJ2-7, the V gene TRBV5-1; 10 nucleotides agree with TRBD1. The CDR3 has 14 residues. Germline V lookup: CDR1 SGHRS, CDR2 YFSETQ. The ends lost 4 bases at V and 5 bases at J; junction bases unmatched: 6. CDR3: CASSPGQGLDEQYF. CDR3 coding DNA: TGCGCCAGCAGCCCGGGACAGGGGCTGGACGAGCAGTACTTC.

This clonotype was observed at least ten times. The chain couples TRBV29-1 to TRBJ2-7, with D hard to call. The ends were cut back, 7 bases at V and 6 bases at J, with 13 bases in the middle. In germline, CDR1 is SQVTM, CDR2 ANQGSEA. The CDR3 length is 11 residues. The CDR3 here is CSAQLTSEQYF. In DNA form, the CDR3 reads TGCAGCGCGCAGCTAACATCCGAGCAGTACTTC.

This clonotype has a count of ten or more. The J gene is TRBJ2-3, the V gene TRBV3-1; the match to TRBD2 covers 10 bases. The CDR3 runs 16 residues. V lost 3 bases, J lost 1 base, and 4 bases stayed unmatched. Germline lookup yields CDR1 LGHDT and CDR2 YNNKEL (reference sequence). CDR3 sequence (DNA): TGTGCCAGCAGCCAGAGCGGGGGGGCTCGCACAGATACGCAGTATTTT. Its translation: CASSQSGGARTDTQYF.

This clonotype showed up just a few times. CDR3 protein: CASSSIGHTQYF. The CDR3 bases are TGTGCCAGCAGTTCTATCGGGCATACGCAGTATTTT. This chain joins TRBV27 and TRBJ2-3; D is undetermined. Germline CDR1 is MNHEY and CDR2 is SMNVEV (reference sequence). Trimming took off 4 bases at V and 7 bases at J, with 9 bases between the two ends. This CDR3 contains 12 residues.

This clonotype came up a few times. V usage is TRBV12-3 or TRBV12-4 and J usage is TRBJ2-5, with TRBD2 matching 10 bases. The CDR3 has 15 amino acids. The V segment lost 6 bases and the J segment 3 bases; nucleotides outside the gene matches: 7. DNA of the CDR3: TGTGCCAGCAGCCTCTCCACTAGCGGGGAAGAGACCCAGTACTTC. Translated, it gives CASSLSTSGEETQYF.